This T cell receptor (beta chain) was captured in a study of CD8+ T cells in alopecia areata. Study in general: It was oral tofacitinib, at 5 to 10 mg twice daily, that treated patients received. Tofacitinib therapy took 6 to 18 months; 6 months off drug came after. Study results and limitations: Patients showed less clear TCR sequence sharing than mice, possibly partly because of HLA diversity. Significant decreases in scalp clonality and expanded CD8+ clones followed tofacitinib treatment.

V lost 5 bases and J 6 bases, leaving 10 bases between the germline ends. This CDR3 is built from 11 residues. CDR1 and CDR2 from the germline V gene are DFQATT and SNEGSKA (reference sequence). cDNA serving as the sequencing template came from extracted, reverse transcribed RNA. Data came from immunoSEQ multiplex PCR; TCRdb stores just in-frame clones and leaves some out. The table lists under 350,000 clones, 55% to 70% of them singletons. The treatment here: oral pan-JAK inhibitor, 5-10 mg twice daily. On this clone: Its antigen is not identified.

Sequenced material: CD4+ T cells sorted from blood, taken at week 24, from a patient treated with tofacitinib. The clonotype originates from a human donor with alopecia areata. J is TRBJ1-1 and V is TRBV20-1; possible D gene TRBD1, 6 bases. This CDR3 is CSAPRGPEAFF. CDR3 coding DNA: TGCAGTGCTCCTCGGGGGCCTGAAGCTTTCTTT.